This TCR beta chain was found in a study of blood T cell repertoires in COVID-19. About the study: Sites across the United States, Italy and Spain contributed samples from acute and convalescent COVID-19.

Germline V gene data show CDR1 as SQVTM and CDR2 as ANQGSEA. CDR3 length: 14 residues. After removal of 4 bases from V and 0 bases from J, the junction contained 3 bases not matched to a gene. TCRdb keeps only in-frame clones here, not all; method: immunoSEQ multiplex PCR. The table shows 180,000 or so clones, with 65% to 85% occurring only once. V is TRBV29-1 and J is TRBJ2-3, with TRBD1 identical over 8 bases. This clonotype was sampled from a woman aged 40 to 49 with COVID-19, enrolled during active disease. The sample taken for sequencing was peripheral blood. CDR3 nucleotide sequence: TGCAGCGTTGGACAGGGGCATAGCACAGATACGCAGTATTTT. Its translation is CSVGQGHSTDTQYF.